Described below is a single T cell receptor (beta chain) sequence and its context. Its antigen remains unknown. This table comes from immunoSEQ multiplex PCR, and its TCRdb copy is limited to in-frame clones, with some not included. The data show about 48,000 clones, with 65% to 90% seen just once and 5.5% to 8% held by the top ten. The data stem from a study of T cell responses to AZD1222 COVID-19 vaccine. Overall study results and limits: Only 5 to 7 AZD1222 recipients tested seropositive at baseline.

Both about-4-week and about-12-week second-dose recipients were combined. This receptor was taken from an adult who received the AZD1222 COVID-19 vaccine. This sample comprised peripheral blood, obtained 28 days after the second AZD1222 dose.

The CDR3 bases are TGCAGCGCCGACAGCGGGAGGAGCACAGATACGCAGTATTTT. Its protein is CSADSGRSTDTQYF. V is TRBV29-1 and J is TRBJ2-3, with 9 bases that match TRBD2. After removal of 7 bases from V and 0 bases from J, the junction contained 5 bases not matched to a gene. Germline CDR1 is SQVTM and CDR2 is ANQGSEA. This CDR3 is 14 amino acids long.